This T cell receptor (beta chain) was sequenced in a study of blood T cell repertoires in COVID-19. Study context: T cells, B-cell-depleted T cells, or PBMCs supplied cDNA or gDNA.

Germline V CDR1 and CDR2: LGHNA, YSLEER. This CDR3 region has 12 residues. V shed 0 bases and J shed 5 bases, with 5 bases lying between them. This clone was counted only a few times. Measured with immunoSEQ multiplex PCR; TCRdb has only the in-frame clones, and not every one. The sample carries 30,000 to 40,000 clones, about four fifths recorded once. The chain employs TRBV4-3 and TRBJ2-7; possible D gene TRBD2, 5 bases. Material: peripheral blood. The TCR comes from a man of 80 years or more with active or convalescent COVID-19. The CDR3 nucleotides read TGCGCCAGCAGCCAAGACGGGGACGAGCAGTACTTC. The encoded protein is CASSQDGDEQYF.